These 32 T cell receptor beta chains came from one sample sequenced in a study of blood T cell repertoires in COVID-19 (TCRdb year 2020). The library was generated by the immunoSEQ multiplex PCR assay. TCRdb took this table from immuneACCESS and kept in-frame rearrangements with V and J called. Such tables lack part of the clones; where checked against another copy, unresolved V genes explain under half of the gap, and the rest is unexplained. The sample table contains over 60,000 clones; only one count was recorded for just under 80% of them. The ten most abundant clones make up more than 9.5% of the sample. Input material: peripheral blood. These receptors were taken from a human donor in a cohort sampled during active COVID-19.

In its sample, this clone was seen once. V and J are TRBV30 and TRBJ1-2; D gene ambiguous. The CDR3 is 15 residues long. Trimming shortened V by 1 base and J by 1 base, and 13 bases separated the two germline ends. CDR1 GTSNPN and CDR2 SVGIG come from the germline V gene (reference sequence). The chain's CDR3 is CAWSARRGSNYGYTF. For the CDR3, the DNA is TGTGCCTGGAGTGCCCGACGAGGGAGTAACTATGGCTACACCTTC.

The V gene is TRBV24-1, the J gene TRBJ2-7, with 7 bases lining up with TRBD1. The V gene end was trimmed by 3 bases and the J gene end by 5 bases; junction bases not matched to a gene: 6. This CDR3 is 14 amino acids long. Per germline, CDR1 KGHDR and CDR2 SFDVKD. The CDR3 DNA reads TGTGCCACCAGTGATCCAGGACAGGCCCACGAGCAGTACTTC. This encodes CATSDPGQAHEQYF.

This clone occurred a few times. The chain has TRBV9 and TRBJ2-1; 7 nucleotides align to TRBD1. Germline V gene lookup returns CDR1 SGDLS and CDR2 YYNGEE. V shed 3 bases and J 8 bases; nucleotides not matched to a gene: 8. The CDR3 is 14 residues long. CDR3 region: CASSDDRASDEQFF. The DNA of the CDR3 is TGTGCCAGCAGCGACGACAGGGCGTCGGATGAGCAGTTCTTC.

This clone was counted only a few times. Written as DNA, the CDR3 is TGTGCTAGTGGTTTGACGACGGGAGGTTCTGAAGCTTTCTTT. Translated, it gives CASGLTTGGSEAFF. This sequence joins TRBV12-5 and TRBJ1-1; D remains unclear. Germline V CDR1 and CDR2: LGHNT, FRNRAP. V dropped 2 bases and J dropped 6 bases, with 13 bases sitting between them. The CDR3 consists of 14 residues.

The CDR3 DNA is TGTGCCAGCAGGGTGGGACAGGGAAATGGAAACACCATATATTTT. Translated: CASRVGQGNGNTIYF. The gene calls are TRBV2 and TRBJ1-3; 9 bases align to TRBD1. Germline V CDR1 and CDR2: SNHLY, FYNNEI. This CDR3 has 15 residues. V dropped 6 bases and J dropped 3; count of bases not matched to a gene: 6.

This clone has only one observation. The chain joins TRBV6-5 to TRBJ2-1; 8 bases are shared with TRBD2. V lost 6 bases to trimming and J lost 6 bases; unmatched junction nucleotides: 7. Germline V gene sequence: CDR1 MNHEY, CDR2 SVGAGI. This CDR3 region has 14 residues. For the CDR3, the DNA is TGTGCCAGCAGGAAAACTAGCGGATCCAATGAGCAGTTCTTC. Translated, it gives CASRKTSGSNEQFF.

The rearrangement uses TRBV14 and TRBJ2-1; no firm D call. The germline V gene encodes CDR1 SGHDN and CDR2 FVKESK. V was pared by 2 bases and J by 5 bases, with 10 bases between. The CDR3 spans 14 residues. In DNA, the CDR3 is TGTGCCAGCAGCCAAAGGCTAGTGGACAATGAGCAGTTCTTC. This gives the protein CASSQRLVDNEQFF.

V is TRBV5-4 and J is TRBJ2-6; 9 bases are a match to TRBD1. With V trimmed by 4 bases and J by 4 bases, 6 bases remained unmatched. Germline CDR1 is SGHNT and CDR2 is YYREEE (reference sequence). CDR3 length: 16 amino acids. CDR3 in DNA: TGTGCCAGCAGCCCCGGGACAGGGCGCGGGGCCAACGTCCTGACTTTC. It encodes CASSPGTGRGANVLTF.

CDR3 DNA sequence: TGCAGCGTTGAGGGACAGAGCTCCTACGAGCAGTACTTC. Amino acids: CSVEGQSSYEQYF. The rearrangement joins TRBV29-1 to TRBJ2-7; 7 nucleotides match TRBD1. This CDR3 spans 13 amino acids. CDR1 is SQVTM, CDR2 ANQGSEA, per germline. V trimming: 3 bases; J trimming: 0 bases; junction bases outside the gene matches: 2.

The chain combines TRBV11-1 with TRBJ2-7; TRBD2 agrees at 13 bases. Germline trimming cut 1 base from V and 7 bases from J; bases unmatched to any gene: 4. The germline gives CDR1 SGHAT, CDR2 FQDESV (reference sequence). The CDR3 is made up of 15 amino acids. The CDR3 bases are TGTGCCAGCAGCTTAGGGACTAGCGGGAGCAATGAGCAGTACTTC. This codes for CASSLGTSGSNEQYF. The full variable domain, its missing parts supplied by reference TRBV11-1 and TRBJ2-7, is EAEVAQSPRYKITEKSQAVAFWCDPISGHATLYWYRQILGQGPELLVQFQDESVVDDSQLPKDRFSAERLKGVDSTLKIQPAELGDSAMYLCASSLGTSGSNEQYFGPGTRLTVT.

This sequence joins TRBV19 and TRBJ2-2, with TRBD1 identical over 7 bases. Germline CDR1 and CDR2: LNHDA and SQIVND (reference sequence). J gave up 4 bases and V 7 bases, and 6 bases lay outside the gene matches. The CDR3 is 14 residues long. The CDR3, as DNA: TGTGCCAGTATGCGGACAGGCCGCACCGGGGAGCTGTTTTTT. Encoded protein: CASMRTGRTGELFF.

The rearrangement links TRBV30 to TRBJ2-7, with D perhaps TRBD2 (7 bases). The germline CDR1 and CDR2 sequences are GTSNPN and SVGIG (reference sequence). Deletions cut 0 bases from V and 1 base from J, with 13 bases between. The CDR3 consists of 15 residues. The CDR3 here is CAWSVRGDTSYEQYF. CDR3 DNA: TGTGCCTGGAGTGTACGGGGGGACACTTCCTACGAGCAGTACTTC.

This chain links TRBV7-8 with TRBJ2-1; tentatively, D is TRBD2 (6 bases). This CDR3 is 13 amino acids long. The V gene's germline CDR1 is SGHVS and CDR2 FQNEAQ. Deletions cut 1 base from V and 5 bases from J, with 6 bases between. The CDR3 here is CASSLGRDNEQFF. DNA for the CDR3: TGTGCCAGCAGCTTAGGGAGGGACAATGAGCAGTTCTTC.

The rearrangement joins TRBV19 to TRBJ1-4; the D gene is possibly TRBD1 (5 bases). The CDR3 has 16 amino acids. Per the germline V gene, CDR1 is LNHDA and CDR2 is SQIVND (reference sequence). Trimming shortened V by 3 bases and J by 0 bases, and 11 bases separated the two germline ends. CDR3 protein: CASSMIQGATNEKLFF. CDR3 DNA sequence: TGTGCCAGTAGTATGATTCAGGGCGCAACTAATGAAAAACTGTTTTTT.

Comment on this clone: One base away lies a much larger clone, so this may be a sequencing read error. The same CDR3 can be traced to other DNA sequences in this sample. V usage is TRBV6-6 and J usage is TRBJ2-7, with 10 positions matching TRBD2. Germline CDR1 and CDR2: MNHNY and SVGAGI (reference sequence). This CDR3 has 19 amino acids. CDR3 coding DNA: TGTGCCAGCAGTCACACAGGGATCCAGCGGGAGGGCCTTAACCACGAACAGTACTTC. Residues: CASSHTGIQREGLNHEQYF.

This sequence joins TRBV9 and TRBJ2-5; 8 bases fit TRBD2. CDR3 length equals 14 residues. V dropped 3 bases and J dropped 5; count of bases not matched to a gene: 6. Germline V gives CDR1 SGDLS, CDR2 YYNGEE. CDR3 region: CASSARTSWETQYF. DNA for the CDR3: TGTGCCAGCAGCGCCCGGACTAGCTGGGAGACCCAGTACTTC. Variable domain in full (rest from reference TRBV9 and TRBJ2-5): DSGVTQTPKHLITATGQRVTLRCSPRSGDLSVYWYQQSLDQGLQFLIQYYNGEERAKGNILERFSAQQFPDLHSELNLSSLELGDSALYFCASSARTSWETQYFGPGTRLLVL.

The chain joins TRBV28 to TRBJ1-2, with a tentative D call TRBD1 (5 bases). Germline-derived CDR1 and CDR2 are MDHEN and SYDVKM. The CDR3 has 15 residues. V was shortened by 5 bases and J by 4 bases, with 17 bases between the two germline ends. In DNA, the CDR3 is TGTGCCAGCAGTCCTCGTTGGGCGGGGGTCTATGGCTACACCTTC. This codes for CASSPRWAGVYGYTF.

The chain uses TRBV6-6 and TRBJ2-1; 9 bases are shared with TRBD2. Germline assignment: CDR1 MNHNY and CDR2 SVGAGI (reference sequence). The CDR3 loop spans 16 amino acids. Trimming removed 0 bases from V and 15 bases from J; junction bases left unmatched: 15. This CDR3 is CASSYSTGLAGLLLFF. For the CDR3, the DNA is TGTGCCAGCAGTTACTCGACAGGGCTAGCGGGATTACTTCTGTTCTTC.

Here the CDR3 DNA reads TGTGCCAGCAGTTACGTCTCTGAAGCTTTCTTT. Translated, it gives CASSYVSEAFF. The chain is built from TRBV6-2 or TRBV6-3 and TRBJ1-1; D unresolved. V was cut by 2 bases and J by 6 bases, with 4 bases left in between. Germline CDR1 and CDR2: MNHEY and SVGEGT. The CDR3 length is 11 residues.

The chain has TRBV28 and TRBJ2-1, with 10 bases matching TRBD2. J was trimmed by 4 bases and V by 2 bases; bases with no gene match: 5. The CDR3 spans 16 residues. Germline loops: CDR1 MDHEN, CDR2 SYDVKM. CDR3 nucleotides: TGTGCCAGCAGTTTACAGTCTAGCGGGGGATACAATGAGCAGTTCTTC. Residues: CASSLQSSGGYNEQFF.

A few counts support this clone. DNA for the CDR3: TGCAGCGTTGAACAATCCGGACAGGGGGCCGAGCAGTACTTC. It encodes CSVEQSGQGAEQYF. The V gene is TRBV29-1, the J gene TRBJ2-7, with 11 bases that match TRBD1. The CDR3 covers 14 residues. The germline gives CDR1 SQVTM, CDR2 ANQGSEA. V shed 2 bases and J 6 bases; nucleotides not matched to a gene: 6.

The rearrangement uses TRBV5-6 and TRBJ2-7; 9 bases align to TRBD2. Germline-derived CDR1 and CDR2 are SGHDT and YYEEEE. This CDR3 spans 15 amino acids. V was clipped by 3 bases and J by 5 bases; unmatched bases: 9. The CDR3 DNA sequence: TGTGCCAGCAGCTGGTGGGGAGCGGGAGGCCACGAGCAGTACTTC. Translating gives CASSWWGAGGHEQYF.

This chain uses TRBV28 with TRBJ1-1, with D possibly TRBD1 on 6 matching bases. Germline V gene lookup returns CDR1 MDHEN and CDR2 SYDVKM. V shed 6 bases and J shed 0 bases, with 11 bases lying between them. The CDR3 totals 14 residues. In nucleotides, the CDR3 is TGTGCCAGCAGCGGGGGGGGCGTGAACACTGAAGCTTTCTTT. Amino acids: CASSGGGVNTEAFF.

CDR3 coding DNA: TGTGCCAGCAGTTACCGGGCAGGGCGGTACGAGCAGTACTTC. Translating it yields CASSYRAGRYEQYF. The chain recombines TRBV6-2 or TRBV6-3 with TRBJ2-7; D possibly corresponds to TRBD1 (5 bases). The CDR3 covers 14 residues. The V and J ends lost 2 bases and 4 bases respectively, with 12 bases between them. CDR1 is MNHEY and CDR2 is SVGEGT in the germline V gene.

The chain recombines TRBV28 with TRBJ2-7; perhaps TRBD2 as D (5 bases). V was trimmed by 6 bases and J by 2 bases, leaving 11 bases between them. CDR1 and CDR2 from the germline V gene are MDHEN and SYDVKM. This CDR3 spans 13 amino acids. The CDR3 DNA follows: TGTGCCAGCAGGCGGGCCGTTACCTACGAGCAGTACTTC. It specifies CASRRAVTYEQYF.

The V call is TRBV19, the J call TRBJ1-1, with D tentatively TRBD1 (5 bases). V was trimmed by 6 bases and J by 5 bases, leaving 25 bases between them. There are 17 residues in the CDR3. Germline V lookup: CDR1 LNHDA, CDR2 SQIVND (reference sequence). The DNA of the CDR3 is TGTGCCAGTAGCCTCACCCTGGGGGGGGGAGGTGTAACTGAAGCTTTCTTT. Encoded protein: CASSLTLGGGGVTEAFF.

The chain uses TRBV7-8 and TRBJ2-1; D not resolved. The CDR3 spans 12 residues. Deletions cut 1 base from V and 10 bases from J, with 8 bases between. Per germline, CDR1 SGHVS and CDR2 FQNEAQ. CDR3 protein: CASSLEAWEQFF. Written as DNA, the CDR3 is TGTGCCAGCAGCTTAGAAGCCTGGGAGCAGTTCTTC.

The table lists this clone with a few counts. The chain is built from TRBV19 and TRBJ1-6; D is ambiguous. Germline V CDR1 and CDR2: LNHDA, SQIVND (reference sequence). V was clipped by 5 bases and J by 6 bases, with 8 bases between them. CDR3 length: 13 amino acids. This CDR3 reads CASSAGVNSPLHF. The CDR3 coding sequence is TGTGCCAGTAGTGCCGGGGTTAATTCACCCCTCCACTTT. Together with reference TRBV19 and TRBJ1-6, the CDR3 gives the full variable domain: DGGITQSPKYLFRKEGQNVTLSCEQNLNHDAMYWYRQDPGQGLRLIYYSQIVNDFQKGDIAEGYSVSREKKESFPLTVTSAQKNPTAFYLCASSAGVNSPLHFGNGTRLTVT.

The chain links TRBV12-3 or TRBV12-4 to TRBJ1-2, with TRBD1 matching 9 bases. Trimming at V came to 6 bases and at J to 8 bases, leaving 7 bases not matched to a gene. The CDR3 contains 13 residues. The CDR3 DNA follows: TGTGCCAGCAGAACGACAGGGGGAGCGGGCTACACCTTC. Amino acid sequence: CASRTTGGAGYTF.

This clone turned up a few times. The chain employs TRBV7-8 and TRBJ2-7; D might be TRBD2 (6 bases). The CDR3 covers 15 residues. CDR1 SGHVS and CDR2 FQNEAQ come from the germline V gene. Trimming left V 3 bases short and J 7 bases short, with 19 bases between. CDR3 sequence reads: CASSFERAHLGEQYF. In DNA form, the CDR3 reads TGTGCCAGCAGCTTCGAGCGGGCACACCTGGGGGAGCAGTACTTC.

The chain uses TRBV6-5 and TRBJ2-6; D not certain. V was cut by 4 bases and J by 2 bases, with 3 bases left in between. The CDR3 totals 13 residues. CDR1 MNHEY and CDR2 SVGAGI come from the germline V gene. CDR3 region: CASSFTGANVLTF. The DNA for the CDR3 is TGTGCCAGCAGTTTTACTGGGGCCAACGTCCTGACTTTC.

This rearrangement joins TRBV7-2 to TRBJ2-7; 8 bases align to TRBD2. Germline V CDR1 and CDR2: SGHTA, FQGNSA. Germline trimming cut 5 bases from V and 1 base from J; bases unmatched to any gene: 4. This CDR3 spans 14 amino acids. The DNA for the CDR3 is TGTGCCAGCAGCATTACTAGCGGTTCCTACGAGCAGTACTTC. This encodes CASSITSGSYEQYF. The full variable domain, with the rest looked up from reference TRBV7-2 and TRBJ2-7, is GAGVSQSPSNKVTEKGKDVELRCDPISGHTALYWYRQSLGQGLEFLIYFQGNSAPDKSGLPSDRFSAERTGGSVSTLTIQRTQQEDSAVYLCASSITSGSYEQYFGPGTRLTVT.